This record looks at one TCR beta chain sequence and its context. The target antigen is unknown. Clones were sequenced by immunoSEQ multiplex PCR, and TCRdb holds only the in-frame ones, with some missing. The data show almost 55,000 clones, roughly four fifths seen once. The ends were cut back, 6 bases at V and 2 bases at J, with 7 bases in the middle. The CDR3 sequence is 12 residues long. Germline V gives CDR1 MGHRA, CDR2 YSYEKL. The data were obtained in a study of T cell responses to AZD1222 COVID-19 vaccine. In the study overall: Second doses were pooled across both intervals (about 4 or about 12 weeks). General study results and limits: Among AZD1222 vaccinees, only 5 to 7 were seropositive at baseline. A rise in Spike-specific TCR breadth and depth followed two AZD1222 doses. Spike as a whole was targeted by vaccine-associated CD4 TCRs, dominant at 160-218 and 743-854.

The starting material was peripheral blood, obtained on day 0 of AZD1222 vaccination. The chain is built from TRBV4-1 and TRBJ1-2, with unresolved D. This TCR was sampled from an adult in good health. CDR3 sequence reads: CASRRPNYGYTF. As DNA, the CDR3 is TGCGCCAGCAGAAGACCCAACTATGGCTACACCTTC.